These 20 T cell receptor beta chains came from one sample sequenced in a study of CD8+ T cells in alopecia areata. TCR sequencing used cDNA made by reverse transcription of extracted RNA. Some clones are missing from TCRdb's copy, which holds only in-frame ones; the method was immunoSEQ multiplex PCR. This sample has about 74,000 clones; 29% occur once, and the top ten carry under 15%. Treatment described: oral pan-JAK inhibitor, 5-10 mg twice daily. Sequenced material: CD8+ T cells sorted from blood, taken at week 4, from a patient treated with tofacitinib. The receptor set was obtained from a human donor with alopecia areata.

This clone was counted only a few times. This chain links TRBV29-1 with TRBJ2-1; a weak D match, TRBD1 (5 bases). Trimming left V 5 bases short and J 6 bases short, with 8 bases between. The CDR3 loop spans 11 amino acids. Germline loops: CDR1 SQVTM, CDR2 ANQGSEA. CDR3 DNA sequence: TGCAGCGTTATCAGGGCCAATGAGCAGTTCTTC. Translation gives CSVIRANEQFF.

The rearrangement links TRBV30 to TRBJ2-5; 11 bases are a match to TRBD2. The J segment lost 3 bases and the V segment lost 2 bases, leaving 5 bases of the junction unmatched. The germline gives CDR1 GTSNPN, CDR2 SVGIG (reference sequence). The CDR3 covers 15 residues. CDR3 DNA: TGTGCCTGGAGTCCGCTACTAGCGGGGGAAGAGACCCAGTACTTC. It is translated as CAWSPLLAGEETQYF.

The chain uses TRBV19 and TRBJ2-4, with 7 bases fitting TRBD1. CDR1 and CDR2 (germline): LNHDA, SQIVND (reference sequence). CDR3 length: 14 residues. Trimming took 10 bases from V and 4 from J; bases not matched to a gene: 10. The CDR3 protein is CATRPGDSKNIQYF. DNA for the CDR3: TGTGCCACCCGGCCCGGGGACAGTAAAAACATTCAGTACTTC.

This clone was picked up a small number of times. This chain links TRBV27 with TRBJ2-3; D assignment may be TRBD1 or TRBD2 (5 bases each). Between the trimmed V and J ends, which lost 5 bases and 1 base, there was a span of 7 bases. From germline, CDR1 is MNHEY and CDR2 SMNVEV (reference sequence). CDR3 size: 13 residues. The CDR3 sequence is CASSGGRTDTQYF. CDR3 DNA sequence: TGTGCCAGCAGTGGGGGACGCACAGATACGCAGTATTTT.

V gene TRBV30 combines with J gene TRBJ2-3; D is perhaps TRBD2 (5 bases). The CDR3 is 13 amino acids. Germline V gene sequence: CDR1 GTSNPN, CDR2 SVGIG (reference sequence). V gave up 2 bases and J gave up 4 bases, with 10 bases separating them. CDR3 coding DNA: TGTGCCTGGAGTCCCGACTACGCAGATACGCAGTATTTT. Protein sequence: CAWSPDYADTQYF. The variable domain in full, completed from reference TRBV30 and TRBJ2-3, reads SQTIHQWPATLVQPVGSPLSLECTVEGTSNPNLYWYRQAAGRGLQLLFYSVGIGQISSEVPQNLSASRPQDRQFILSSKKLLLSDSGFYLCAWSPDYADTQYFGPGTRLTVL.

The chain employs TRBV29-1 and TRBJ2-1; 14 bases agree with TRBD2. V lost 7 bases to trimming and J lost 1 base; unmatched junction nucleotides: 9. This CDR3 spans 17 amino acids. Germline CDR1 reads SQVTM; CDR2 reads ANQGSEA. The CDR3 sequence: CSATGTSGSRSYNEQFF. Written as DNA, the CDR3 is TGCAGCGCCACCGGGACTAGCGGGAGTAGATCCTACAATGAGCAGTTCTTC.

This clone was picked up a small number of times. The chain joins TRBV29-1 to TRBJ2-5; 13 bases line up with TRBD2. Germline V gene data show CDR1 as SQVTM and CDR2 as ANQGSEA. V was pared by 4 bases and J by 3 bases, with 5 bases of the junction left unmatched. CDR3 size: 15 residues. The CDR3 DNA reads as TGCAGCGTTGTCGGACTAGCGGGGGCAAAAGAGACCCAGTACTTC. Translated, it gives CSVVGLAGAKETQYF.

This clone came up a few times. The V call is TRBV30, the J call TRBJ1-1; 7 nucleotides line up with TRBD1. CDR1 is GTSNPN, CDR2 SVGIG, per germline (reference sequence). With 4 bases clipped from V and 5 bases from J, the junction kept 10 bases outside the gene matches. The CDR3 is 14 residues long. CDR3 residues: CAWNHAGGGTEAFF. CDR3 bases: TGTGCCTGGAACCACGCAGGGGGAGGGACTGAAGCTTTCTTT.

For the CDR3, the DNA is TGCAGCGTTGAGCCTGGCCAGGACATCCAAGAGACCCAGTACTTC. This translates into CSVEPGQDIQETQYF. This chain joins TRBV29-1 and TRBJ2-5; D might be TRBD1 (5 bases). The CDR3 is made up of 15 amino acids. CDR1 and CDR2 (germline): SQVTM, ANQGSEA. The V and J ends lost 3 bases and 1 base respectively, with 15 bases between them.

This clone was seen repeatedly, ten times or more. The genes are TRBV27 and TRBJ2-3; TRBD2 matches at 10 bases. Germline CDR1 reads MNHEY; CDR2 reads SMNVEV (reference sequence). V was clipped by 4 bases and J by 3 bases; unmatched bases: 7. This CDR3 is built from 16 residues. CDR3 residues: CASSSSKGLATDTQYF. The CDR3 region has the DNA TGTGCCAGCAGTTCATCAAAGGGACTAGCGACAGATACGCAGTATTTT.

The table lists this clone with a few counts. The rearrangement uses TRBV27 and TRBJ2-7, with D perhaps TRBD1 or TRBD2 (5 bases each). Between the trimmed V and J ends, which lost 10 bases and 5 bases, there was a span of 12 bases. The CDR3 has 11 residues. Per the germline V gene, CDR1 is MNHEY and CDR2 is SMNVEV (reference sequence). As DNA, the CDR3 is TGTGCCACCCTCCGGGGCCACGAGCAGTACTTC. This encodes CATLRGHEQYF.

In this sample, this clone turned up a few times. V is TRBV29-1 and J is TRBJ2-3; D remains ambiguous. Germline CDR1 SQVTM, CDR2 ANQGSEA. The CDR3 is 14 residues long. With 1 base removed from V and 5 bases from J, the gap between germline ends came to 13 bases. The CDR3 spells CSVEVDSRRDTQYF. CDR3 nucleotides: TGCAGCGTTGAAGTGGATTCGCGCCGAGATACGCAGTATTTT.

CDR3 sequence: CASSSSGRVADTQYF. The CDR3 region has the DNA TGTGCCAGCAGCTCCAGCGGGAGGGTGGCAGATACGCAGTATTTT. This chain connects TRBV7-9 to TRBJ2-3, with 10 bases fitting TRBD2. This CDR3 comprises 15 residues. J was trimmed by 4 bases and V by 4 bases; bases with no gene match: 5. CDR1 is SEHNR, CDR2 FQNEAQ, per germline (reference sequence). The full variable domain, its missing parts supplied by reference TRBV7-9 and TRBJ2-3, is DTGVSQNPRHKITKRGQNVTFRCDPISEHNRLYWYRQTLGQGPEFLTYFQNEAQLEKSRLLSDRFSAERPKGSFSTLEIQRTEQGDSAMYLCASSSSGRVADTQYFGPGTRLTVL.

The CDR3 DNA sequence: TGTGCCAGCAGCGTAGACCAGGGTCAGCCCCAGCATTTT. This sequence encodes CASSVDQGQPQHF. The V gene is TRBV9, the J gene TRBJ1-5; TRBD1 is a possible D gene (5 bases). V was shortened by 0 bases and J by 6 bases, with 7 bases between the two germline ends. CDR3 size: 13 residues. Germline V gene data show CDR1 as SGDLS and CDR2 as YYNGEE.

CDR3 nucleotides: TGCAGCGTTGAAATCAGGGGTAGCATGGGCACCGGGGAGCTGTTTTTT. Its protein product is CSVEIRGSMGTGELFF. The V and J genes are TRBV29-1 and TRBJ2-2, with D possibly matching TRBD1 (6 bases). This CDR3 has 16 residues. The ends were cut back, 2 bases at V and 4 bases at J, with 17 bases in the middle. Germline CDR1 reads SQVTM; CDR2 reads ANQGSEA.

The chain employs TRBV30 and TRBJ2-2; 7 nucleotides agree with TRBD2. Germline values: CDR1 GTSNPN, CDR2 SVGIG (reference sequence). The CDR3 contains 13 residues. The J segment lost 4 bases and the V segment lost 5 bases, leaving 4 bases of the junction unmatched. The CDR3 is CAWWEGPTGELFF. The CDR3 DNA reads as TGTGCCTGGTGGGAGGGCCCCACCGGGGAGCTGTTTTTT.

The chain joins TRBV7-9 to TRBJ2-5; tentatively, D is TRBD1 (6 bases). This CDR3 spans 16 amino acids. Trimming pared 0 bases from V and 0 bases from J, leaving 11 bases between. Germline CDR1 reads SEHNR; CDR2 reads FQNEAQ (reference sequence). The CDR3 region is CASSLATGTYQETQYF. The DNA for the CDR3 is TGTGCCAGCAGCTTAGCAACCGGGACATACCAAGAGACCCAGTACTTC.

The chain couples TRBV5-4 to TRBJ2-7, with 7 positions matching TRBD1. The CDR3 runs to 15 residues. Per the germline V gene, CDR1 is SGHNT and CDR2 is YYREEE (reference sequence). After removal of 5 bases from V and 0 bases from J, the junction contained 8 bases not matched to a gene. This CDR3 reads CASRFSDRPSYEQYF. The CDR3 DNA sequence: TGTGCCAGCAGGTTTTCGGACAGGCCCTCCTACGAGCAGTACTTC.

This chain links TRBV5-1 with TRBJ2-3, with D uncertain. V was clipped by 4 bases and J by 4 bases, with 7 bases between them. There are 12 residues in the CDR3. The V gene's germline CDR1 is SGHRS and CDR2 YFSETQ. CDR3 in DNA: TGCGCCAGCAGCGCTTCCCCAGATACGCAGTATTTT. It specifies CASSASPDTQYF.

The chain joins TRBV7-9 to TRBJ1-2, with D uncertain. Germline assignment: CDR1 SEHNR and CDR2 FQNEAQ (reference sequence). The CDR3 sequence is 11 residues long. The V gene lost 7 bases and the J gene lost 3 bases, with 6 bases spanning the gap. The CDR3 bases are TGTGCCAGCACCCAGGACTATGGCTACACCTTC. Protein: CASTQDYGYTF.